These 5 T cell receptor beta chains originate from one sample sequenced in a study of T cells in Graves' hyperthyroidism and ophthalmopathy. What was amplified from RNA transcripts were TCR beta CDR3 regions. The HTBI set primed first-round TCR CDR3 RT-PCR. Each CDR3 protein is one row after TCRdb ran MiXCR on the multiplex PCR reads. Of about 840,000 distinct CDR3 sequences listed, roughly 40% were seen once; the top ten hold roughly 8.3%. The sequencing input was blood. The receptor source for this set is a man younger than 30 with Graves' hyperthyroidism.

With respect to this clonotype: This sequence may be a read error, since a much larger clone differs from it by one base. This sequence joins TRBV10-3 and TRBJ2-2, with TRBD2 as a possible D gene (5 bases). The CDR3 is 16 residues long. CDR1 ENHRY and CDR2 SYGVKD come from the germline V gene. Here the CDR3 reads CAVSGVASPNTGELFF. CDR3 sequence (DNA): TGTGCCGTCAGTGGTGTGGCTAGCCCCAACACCGGGGAGCTGTTTTTT.

The chain combines TRBV2 with TRBJ1-3; D unclear. CDR1 SNHLY and CDR2 FYNNEI come from the germline V gene. This CDR3 has 14 amino acids. Trimming removed 8 bases from V and 0 bases from J, with 11 bases in between. The CDR3 DNA reads as TGTGCCAGCGAAAACTCTCTCTCTGGAAACACCATATATTTT. Protein product: CASENSLSGNTIYF. Together with reference TRBV2 and TRBJ1-3, the CDR3 gives the full variable domain: EPEVTQTPSHQVTQMGQEVILRCVPISNHLYFYWYRQILGQKVEFLVSFYNNEISEKSEIFDDQFSVERPDGSNFTLKIRSTKLEDSAMYFCASENSLSGNTIYFGEGSWLTVV.

The sample holds a few counts of this clonotype. A single base separates this from a much larger clone, so it may be a read error. The rearrangement uses TRBV7-2 and TRBJ2-7, with 7 bases aligning to TRBD1. V lost 6 bases and J lost 5; bases outside the gene matches: 4. CDR3 length equals 12 residues. CDR1 and CDR2 from the germline V gene are SGHTA and FQGNSA. Written as DNA, the CDR3 is TGTGCCAGCAGACTAACAGGGGACGAGCAGTACTTC. It translates to CASRLTGDEQYF.

This clonotype was picked up a small number of times. This chain joins TRBV7-8 and TRBJ2-7; 9 bases map to TRBD1. CDR1 is SGHVS and CDR2 is FQNEAQ in the germline V gene. The CDR3 has 16 amino acids. V gave up 3 bases and J gave up 3 bases; unmatched junction bases: 9. The DNA of the CDR3 is TGTGCCAGCAGCTTCGACCTACCGGGACAGGGCTACGAGCAGTACTTC. It is translated as CASSFDLPGQGYEQYF.

The gene calls are TRBV14 and TRBJ1-4, with unresolved D. V lost 1 base to trimming and J lost 15 bases, with 15 bases between them. The CDR3 loop spans 13 amino acids. Germline CDR1 SGHDN, CDR2 FVKESK. This chain's CDR3 is CASSQGTRLTLFF. The CDR3 DNA sequence: TGTGCCAGCAGCCAAGGAACGAGACTTACTTTGTTTTTT.